Sequencing of this T cell receptor beta chain was carried out in a study of blood T cell repertoires in COVID-19. About the study: Sites in the United States, Italy and Spain provided acute and convalescent COVID-19 samples.

Recruited during active infection, patients (from Seattle) were subsequently followed longitudinally. Per the original data handling: Using reference gene primer amplification, nucleated cell counts were estimated. Assay used: immunoSEQ multiplex PCR; TCRdb lists only in-frame clones, some missing. The V and J calls and clone size come from that table; D and trimming were worked out from the DNA. The profile shows over 200,000 clones, about nine tenths of them singletons. V lost 0 bases and J 6 bases, leaving 12 bases between the germline ends. The germline gives CDR1 MNHNS, CDR2 SASEGT. This CDR3 has 14 residues.

The clonotype comes from a middle-aged man with COVID-19, enrolled during active disease. Sequenced input: peripheral blood. The chain employs TRBV6-1 and TRBJ2-7; no clear D. CDR3 nucleotide sequence: TGTGCCAGCAGTGAAGCGCGCGGCGTGTCCGAGCAGTACTTC. This gives the protein CASSEARGVSEQYF.